These 16 T cell receptor beta chains originate from one sample sequenced in a study of blood T cell repertoires in COVID-19 (dated by TCRdb to about 2020). Libraries were constructed by the immunoSEQ multiplex PCR assay. This is the immuneACCESS table as TCRdb keeps it, with only in-frame sequences that have V and J called. A part of the clones is gone; compared with another copy, unresolved V genes explain less than half, and the rest is unexplained. The sample contains hundreds of thousands of clones, 85% to 90% of them found a single time. Together, the top ten hold 1.5% to 2% of the sample. The sample comprised peripheral blood. The source is a woman in her 30s with COVID-19, enrolled during active disease.

This chain links TRBV6-5 with TRBJ1-1; TRBD1 might be the D (5 bases). CDR3 length equals 15 residues. Trimming shortened V by 4 bases and J by 4 bases, and 16 bases separated the two germline ends. The germline V gene encodes CDR1 MNHEY and CDR2 SVGAGI. The CDR3 DNA reads TGTGCCAGCAGTTCCGGCTTGGGGCTTGGCACTGAAGCTTTCTTT. This translates into CASSSGLGLGTEAFF.

J is TRBJ2-4 and V is TRBV5-1; possible D gene TRBD2, 5 bases. Germline V gene lookup returns CDR1 SGHRS and CDR2 YFSETQ. The CDR3 is 12 amino acids. The V gene lost 5 bases and the J gene lost 5 bases, with 8 bases spanning the gap. The CDR3 is CASSSGENIQYF. The CDR3 nucleotides are TGCGCCAGCAGTTCCGGGGAAAACATTCAGTACTTC.

The V call is TRBV27, the J call TRBJ2-7, with D maybe TRBD1 (5 bases). Trimming took off 6 bases at V and 2 bases at J, with 8 bases between the two ends. The CDR3 has 12 amino acids. CDR1 is MNHEY, CDR2 SMNVEV, per germline (reference sequence). CDR3: CASRSGTYEQYF. The CDR3 bases are TGTGCCAGCAGATCAGGGACCTACGAGCAGTACTTC.

Notes on this clone: The sample has other DNA sequences that encode this CDR3 too. This sequence joins TRBV5-8 and TRBJ2-7; 9 bases line up with TRBD1. Germline CDR1 SGHTS, CDR2 YDEGEE. J gave up 5 bases and V 4 bases, and 4 bases lay outside the gene matches. There are 13 residues in the CDR3. The CDR3 reads CASSLQGAHEQYV. In DNA, the CDR3 is TGTGCCAGCAGCCTACAGGGGGCCCACGAGCAGTACGTC.

V usage is TRBV19 and J usage is TRBJ1-5, with 10 bases matching TRBD1. Germline loops: CDR1 LNHDA, CDR2 SQIVND (reference sequence). V lost 8 bases, J lost 6 bases, and 16 bases stayed unmatched. The CDR3 sequence is 17 residues long. The CDR3 here is CASGLRKDRGRVQPQHF. In DNA, the CDR3 is TGTGCCAGTGGTCTGAGGAAGGACAGGGGGAGGGTTCAGCCCCAGCATTTT.

The CDR3 region is CASSGRTSGGNEQFF. The CDR3 DNA reads TGCGCCAGCAGCGGCCGGACTAGCGGGGGAAATGAGCAGTTCTTC. V is TRBV5-1 and J is TRBJ2-1; 13 positions agree with TRBD2. Germline V CDR1 and CDR2: SGHRS, YFSETQ. The CDR3 is 15 residues long. Losses at the gene ends were 4 bases for V and 7 bases for J; bases not matched to a gene: 5.

The gene calls are TRBV28 and TRBJ1-1; D is ambiguous. The CDR3 length is 13 residues. Germline V gene data show CDR1 as MDHEN and CDR2 as SYDVKM. Trimming took off 6 bases at V and 11 bases at J, with 19 bases between the two ends. The CDR3 DNA is TGTGCCAGCAGCCGGTCGGGATCCCCGTTGGCTTTCTTT. Translating gives CASSRSGSPLAFF. The entire variable domain, with the rest obtained from reference TRBV28 and TRBJ1-1, is as follows: DVKVTQSSRYLVKRTGEKVFLECVQDMDHENMFWYRQDPGLGLRLIYFSYDVKMKEKGDIPEGYSVSREKKERFSLILESASTNQTSMYLCASSRSGSPLAFFGQGTRLTVV.

The chain has TRBV5-1 and TRBJ2-5, with D perhaps matching TRBD2 (7 bases). CDR3 length: 14 amino acids. V lost 3 bases and J lost 5, with 14 bases in between. Germline V lookup: CDR1 SGHRS, CDR2 YFSETQ. Here the CDR3 DNA reads TGCGCCAGCAGCTCGTACGGGGGGCATGAGACCCAGTACTTC. This sequence encodes CASSSYGGHETQYF.

The chain joins TRBV6-5 to TRBJ2-3, with no clear D. This CDR3 region has 14 residues. The V gene's germline CDR1 is MNHEY and CDR2 SVGAGI. V lost 4 bases and J 3 bases, leaving 11 bases between the germline ends. The CDR3 here is CASSSPGVTDTQYF. The CDR3 region has the DNA TGTGCCAGCAGTTCTCCCGGAGTTACAGATACGCAGTATTTT.

The genes are TRBV6-5 and TRBJ1-1, with D tentatively TRBD1 (6 bases). Between the trimmed V and J ends, which lost 7 bases and 4 bases, there was a span of 13 bases. The CDR3 is 13 amino acids. Germline lookup yields CDR1 MNHEY and CDR2 SVGAGI. CDR3 nucleotide sequence: TGTGCCAGCAAAGGGGGATTCGGCACTGAAGCTTTCTTT. Residues: CASKGGFGTEAFF.

This chain joins TRBV27 and TRBJ1-2; D uncertain. Germline CDR1 reads MNHEY; CDR2 reads SMNVEV (reference sequence). The CDR3 spans 14 residues. The V and J ends lost 4 bases and 3 bases respectively, with 12 bases between them. The CDR3 DNA sequence: TGTGCCAGCAGTTCCCGCGAGGGCCACTATGGCTACACCTTC. Translating gives CASSSREGHYGYTF.

This rearrangement joins TRBV28 to TRBJ1-2; the D is unclear. This CDR3 has 14 amino acids. The V end was cut by 4 bases, the J end by 4 bases, with 13 bases between. Germline CDR1 is MDHEN and CDR2 is SYDVKM. CDR3 bases: TGTGCCAGCAGTTCCCCTGGGCGGGTCTATGGCTACACCTTC. Amino acids: CASSSPGRVYGYTF.

Regarding this clone: Distinct nucleotide sequences in the sample also encode this CDR3. The V gene is TRBV2, the J gene TRBJ1-1, with a tentative D call TRBD1 (5 bases). Germline-derived CDR1 and CDR2 are SNHLY and FYNNEI. The CDR3 has 14 amino acids. Trimming shortened V by 6 bases and J by 0 bases, and 11 bases separated the two germline ends. CDR3 DNA: TGTGCCAGCAGCGCCCAGGGCATGAACACTGAAGCTTTCTTT. Translated, it gives CASSAQGMNTEAFF.

The CDR3 is CATSRDYAKETQYF. Written as DNA, the CDR3 is TGTGCCACCAGCAGAGATTACGCGAAAGAGACCCAGTACTTC. V and J are TRBV15 and TRBJ2-5; D gene ambiguous. Per germline, CDR1 LNHNV and CDR2 YYDKDF (reference sequence). There are 14 residues in the CDR3. Trimming removed 0 bases from V and 3 bases from J, with 8 bases in between.

The chain links TRBV7-9 to TRBJ2-1; perhaps TRBD2 as D (6 bases). CDR1 and CDR2 (germline): SEHNR, FQNEAQ (reference sequence). V lost 5 bases and J lost 1, with 27 bases in between. This CDR3 region has 20 residues. The CDR3: CASSTSRLGGDLKSYNEQFF. The CDR3 nucleotides read TGTGCCAGCAGCACTAGTCGGCTGGGCGGGGACCTCAAATCCTACAATGAGCAGTTCTTC.

The chain employs TRBV7-8 and TRBJ1-5; D remains unclear. Trimming took 1 base from V and 3 from J, leaving 10 bases between them. Germline CDR1 reads SGHVS; CDR2 reads FQNEAQ. The length of the CDR3 is 15 residues. The CDR3 region has the DNA TGTGCCAGCAGCTTAGGTCGGGGATACAATCAGCCCCAGCATTTT. This translates into CASSLGRGYNQPQHF.